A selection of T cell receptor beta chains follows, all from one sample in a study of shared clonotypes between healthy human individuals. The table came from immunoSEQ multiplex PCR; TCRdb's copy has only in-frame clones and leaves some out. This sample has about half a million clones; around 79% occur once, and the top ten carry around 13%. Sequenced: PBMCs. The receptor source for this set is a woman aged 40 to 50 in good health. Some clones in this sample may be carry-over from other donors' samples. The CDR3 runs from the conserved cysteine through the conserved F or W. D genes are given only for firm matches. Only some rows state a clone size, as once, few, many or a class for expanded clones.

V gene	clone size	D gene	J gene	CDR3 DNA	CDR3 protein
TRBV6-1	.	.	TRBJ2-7	TGTGCCAGCAGCATACAGGGACTCTTCTACGAGCAGTACTTC	CASSIQGLFYEQYF
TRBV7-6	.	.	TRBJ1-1	TGTGCCAGCAGCTTACTGGGTATCCGTCTTCGAGCTAACACTGAAGCTTTCTTT	CASSLLGIRLRANTEAFF
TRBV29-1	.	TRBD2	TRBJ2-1	TGCAGCGTTCGGTCCGCTAGCGGGGGCTACAATGAGCAGTTCTTC	CSVRSASGGYNEQFF
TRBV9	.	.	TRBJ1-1	TGTGCCAGCAGCGAAGGCATAGGGTGGGCGAACACTGAAGCTTTCTTT	CASSEGIGWANTEAFF
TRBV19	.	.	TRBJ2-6	TGTGCCAGTAGTATGGAGGGACGACTCGGGGCCAACGTCCTGACTTTC	CASSMEGRLGANVLTF
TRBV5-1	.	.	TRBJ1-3	TGCGCCAGCAGTATACAACCTGGGACAAGCTCTGGAAACACCATATATTTT	CASSIQPGTSSGNTIYF
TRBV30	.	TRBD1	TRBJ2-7	TGTGCCTGGAGTGGGATCAGGGGGTCCCGCGAGCAGTACTTC	CAWSGIRGSREQYF
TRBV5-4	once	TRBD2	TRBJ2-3	TGTGCCAGCAGCGCTACCGGGACTAGCGGAGAAACTAGCACAGATACGCAGTATTTT	CASSATGTSGETSTDTQYF
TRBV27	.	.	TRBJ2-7	TGTGCCAGCAAGGACCCCTACGAGCAGTACTTC	CASKDPYEQYF
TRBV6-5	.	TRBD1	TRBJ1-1	TGTGCCAGCAGATCCGGACAGGCGAACACTGAAGCTTTCTTT	CASRSGQANTEAFF
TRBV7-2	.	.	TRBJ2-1	TGTGCCAGCAGCCCCGGGACCGCCTGGTTCTTC	CASSPGTAWFF
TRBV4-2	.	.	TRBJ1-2	TGTGCCAGCAGCCAAGCGAACAGCTATACGGATGGCTACACCTTC	CASSQANSYTDGYTF
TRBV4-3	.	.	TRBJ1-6	TGCGCCAGCAGCCAAGATGGGGGTCAGCGCTCCTATAATTCACCCCTCCACTTT	CASSQDGGQRSYNSPLHF
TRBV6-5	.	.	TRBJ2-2	TGTGCCAGCAGTTACGCTAGGAGCGGGGAGCTGTTTTTT	CASSYARSGELFF
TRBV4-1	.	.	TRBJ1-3	TGCGCCAGCAGCCAATCATGGGGAAACACCATATATTTT	CASSQSWGNTIYF
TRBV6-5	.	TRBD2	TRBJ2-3	TGTGCCAGCAGCTTGACTAGCGGGAGGTCAGATACGCAGTATTTT	CASSLTSGRSDTQYF
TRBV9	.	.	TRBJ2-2	TGTGCCAGCAGCGTCGGGACGGTTAACACCGGGGAGCTGTTTTTT	CASSVGTVNTGELFF
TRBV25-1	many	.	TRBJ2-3	TGTGCCAGCAGTGATAACTGGGGTACTGCTAGCACAGATACGCAGTATTTT	CASSDNWGTASTDTQYF
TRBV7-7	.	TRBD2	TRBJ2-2	TGTGCTAGCTCCCCGGGACTAGCGGCCGGGGAGCTGTTTTTT	CASSPGLAAGELFF
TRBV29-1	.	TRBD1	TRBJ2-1	TGCAGCGTTGAAGATCGGGCTAGGGGACAGGAGCAGTTCTTC	CSVEDRARGQEQFF
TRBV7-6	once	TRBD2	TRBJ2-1	TGTGCCAGCAGCCCCTGGACTAGCGGGAGGGTATACAATGAGCAGTTCTTC	CASSPWTSGRVYNEQFF
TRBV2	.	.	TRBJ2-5	TGTGCCAGCAGATTGGGAGTCCAAGAGACCCAGTACTTC	CASRLGVQETQYF
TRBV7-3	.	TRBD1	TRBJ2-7	TGTGCCAGCAGCAACCGACCGGGACAGGGGTGGGGCGAGCAGTACTTC	CASSNRPGQGWGEQYF
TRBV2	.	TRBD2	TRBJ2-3	TGTGCCAGCAGTGGGGCGGGAGGGCCGACCGGACCAGATACGCAGTATTTT	CASSGAGGPTGPDTQYF
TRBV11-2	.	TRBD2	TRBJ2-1	TGTGCCAGCAGCTTAGATACTAGCGGGTACAATGAGCAGTTCTTC	CASSLDTSGYNEQFF
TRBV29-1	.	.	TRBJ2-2	TGCAGCGTTGGGGTAGGAGGGAACACCGGGGAGCTGTTTTTT	CSVGVGGNTGELFF
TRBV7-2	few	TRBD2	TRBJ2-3	TGTGCCAGCAGCCCAGGGACTAGCGGGGGAGATACGCAGTATTTT	CASSPGTSGGDTQYF
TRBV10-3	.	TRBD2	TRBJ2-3	TGTGCCATCTTAGCGGGCAGCACAGATACGCAGTATTTT	CAILAGSTDTQYF
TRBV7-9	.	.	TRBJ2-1	TGTGCCAGCAGCTTAACGGACAGCGCTGATGAGCAGTTCTTC	CASSLTDSADEQFF
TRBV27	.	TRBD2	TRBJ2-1	TGTGCCAGCACTCTAAGGGGCCCTAGTAGGACTAGCGGGAGAAGGGGCTTCGACAATGAGCAGTTCTTC	CASTLRGPSRTSGRRGFDNEQFF
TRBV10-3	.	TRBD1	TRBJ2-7	TGTGCCATCAGTGCGCCGGGACAGGGAACCTACGAGCAGTACTTC	CAISAPGQGTYEQYF
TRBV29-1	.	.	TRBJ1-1	TGCAGCGTCAAAGGAATTTCCGGGACACCGAACACTGAAGCTTTCTTT	CSVKGISGTPNTEAFF
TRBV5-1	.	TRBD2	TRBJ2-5	TGCGCCAGCAGCTTTAGCGGGAGGCAGGAGACCCAGTACTTC	CASSFSGRQETQYF
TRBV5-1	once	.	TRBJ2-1	TGCGCCAGCAGCTTGGGTTTGTGGGGCAGTCTAGAGCAGTTCTTC	CASSLGLWGSLEQFF
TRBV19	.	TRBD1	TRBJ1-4	TGTGCCAGTAGTACCCGCTCCTCAGGGGACAGCAATGAAAAACTGTTTTTT	CASSTRSSGDSNEKLFF
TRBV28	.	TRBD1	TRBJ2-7	TGTGCCAGCAGTATCCGGACAGGGGAGCAGTACTTC	CASSIRTGEQYF
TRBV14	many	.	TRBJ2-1	TGTGCCAGCAGCCAAGTGTGGATGGGGAGCTATTTCTTC	CASSQVWMGSYFF
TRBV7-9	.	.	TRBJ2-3	TGTGCCAGCGGCGGATTCACAGATACGCAGTATTTT	CASGGFTDTQYF
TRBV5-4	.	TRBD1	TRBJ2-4	TGTGCCAGCAGCCAGTACATTACAGGGGTCAAAAACATTCAGTACTTC	CASSQYITGVKNIQYF
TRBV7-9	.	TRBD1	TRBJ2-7	TGTGCCAGCAGCTTAGGGAAGACAGGGGTCGAAAACGAGCAGTACTTC	CASSLGKTGVENEQYF
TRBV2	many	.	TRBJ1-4	TGTGCCAGCACCCGAAGGTGGGGAATTAATGAAAAACTGTTTTTT	CASTRRWGINEKLFF
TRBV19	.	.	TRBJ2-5	TGTGCCAGTAGTATAACTGGAGGGCAGACCCAGTACTTC	CASSITGGQTQYF
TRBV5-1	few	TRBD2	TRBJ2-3	TGCGCCAGCAGCTTAGGACTAGCGGGAGAGTGGGATACGCAGTATTTT	CASSLGLAGEWDTQYF
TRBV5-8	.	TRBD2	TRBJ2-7	TGTGCCAGCAGCTTCGGGGCGGGGGTCGCCGAGCAGTACTTC	CASSFGAGVAEQYF
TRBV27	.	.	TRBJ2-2	TGTGCCAGCAGTTTATATGCGGGCGGGGGCAACACCGGGGAGCTGTTTTTT	CASSLYAGGGNTGELFF
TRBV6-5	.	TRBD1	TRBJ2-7	TGTGCCAGCAGTTACGCGGGGACAGGACTATACGAGCAGTACTTC	CASSYAGTGLYEQYF
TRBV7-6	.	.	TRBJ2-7	TGTGCCAGCAGCTTAGGGACAGCCTACGAGCAGTACTTC	CASSLGTAYEQYF
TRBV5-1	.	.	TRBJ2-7	TGCGCCAGCCGCTCGAGCGGAAACTCCTACGAGCAGTACTTC	CASRSSGNSYEQYF
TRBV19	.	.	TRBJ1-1	TGTGCCAGTAAGGACCCTATTGTCACTGAAGCTTTCTTT	CASKDPIVTEAFF
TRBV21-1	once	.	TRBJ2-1	TGTGCCAGCAGCCGAGATAGGGCCTACAATGAGCAGTTCTTC	CASSRDRAYNEQFF
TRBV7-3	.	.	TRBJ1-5	TGTGCCAGAAAAGACCGGTTTTCGGGGTGGCCGCCCCAGCATTTT	CARKDRFSGWPPQHF
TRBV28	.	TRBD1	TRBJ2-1	TGTGCGGCAGGGGGCGAAACCAATGAGCAGTTCTTC	CAAGGETNEQFF